The rows below give T cell receptor beta chains drawn from one sample of a study of control samples from healthy donors and cancer patients. Only in-frame clones appear in the TCRdb table, and some are missing; sequencing was by immunoSEQ multiplex PCR. The repertoire holds about 140,000 clones, with just over 85% as singletons. The sample consisted of blood. The receptors originated from a man between 18 and 29 years old in good health. Each CDR3 is given with its conserved first and last residue. D genes are given only for firm matches. Rows give clone size only sometimes, using once, few, many, or a class for an expanded clone.

>TRBD1|few|TRBV7-9|TRBJ1-5
TGTGCCAGCAGCCCACTAACAGGGGGGCCCCAGCATTTT
CASSPLTGGPQHF
>-|medium-sized|TRBV14|TRBJ2-7
TGTGCCAGCAGCCAAGGAAACTCCTACGAGCAGTACTTC
CASSQGNSYEQYF
>TRBD1|-|TRBV3-1/TRBV3-2|TRBJ1-1
TGTGCCAGCAGTTTACAGGGGGATAGCGGGAACACTGAAGCTTTCTTT
CASSLQGDSGNTEAFF
>-|-|TRBV4-2|TRBJ2-2
TGTGCCAGCAGCCAAGATGGGACCACCGGGGAGCTGTTTTTT
CASSQDGTTGELFF
>-|-|TRBV4-2|TRBJ1-2
TGTGCCAGCAGCCAAGACGACTCTAACTATGGCTACACCTTC
CASSQDDSNYGYTF
>-|-|TRBV7-9|TRBJ1-2
TGTGCCAGCGTAGAGTCTACGAGGGGCTACTATGGCTACACCTTC
CASVESTRGYYGYTF
>-|-|TRBV7-6|TRBJ2-1
TGTGCCAGCAGCTTAGCACAGGCAGGGCATTACAATGAGCAGTTCTTC
CASSLAQAGHYNEQFF
>-|-|TRBV6-5|TRBJ2-1
TGTGCCAGCAGTTCCCACAGGGACTACAATGAGCAGTTCTTC
CASSSHRDYNEQFF
>TRBD2|-|TRBV11-2|TRBJ2-3
TGTGCCAGCACCCCCATGGGCCGGGGGGGCATGGATACGCAGTATTTT
CASTPMGRGGMDTQYF
>-|-|TRBV5-1|TRBJ2-7
TGCGCCAGCAGCTTCGACAGTACCTACGAGCAGTACTTC
CASSFDSTYEQYF
>-|-|TRBV27|TRBJ2-1
TGTGCCAGCAGTTTATTCATCTCGAATGAGCAGTTCTTC
CASSLFISNEQFF
>-|-|TRBV15|TRBJ2-5
TGTGCCACCAGCCCCGGGAACCAAGAGACCCAGTACTTC
CATSPGNQETQYF
>TRBD1|-|TRBV19|TRBJ1-6
TGTGCCAGTAGTCCCCGGACAGGGGCTAATTCACCCCTCCACTTT
CASSPRTGANSPLHF
>TRBD1|once|TRBV19|TRBJ1-5
TGTGCCAGTAGTTTGAGGACAGGAGGGTATAGCAATCAGCCCCAGCATTTT
CASSLRTGGYSNQPQHF
>-|-|TRBV11-2|TRBJ1-3
TGTGCCAGCAGCTTACTTAGGGACACCATATATTTT
CASSLLRDTIYF
>-|-|TRBV28|TRBJ1-2
TGTGCCAGCAGTTCCTCTCTGCGGACAGACTTC
CASSSSLRTDF
>-|once|TRBV5-1|TRBJ1-2
TGCGCCAGCAGCTTGGGTGTTGAGCCGAACTATGGCTACACCTTC
CASSLGVEPNYGYTF
>-|-|TRBV13|TRBJ2-3
TGTGCCAGCAGCTTAGTCGTAGATACGCAGTATTTT
CASSLVVDTQYF
>-|-|TRBV6-5|TRBJ1-3
TGTGCCAGCAGTTACCGGGGGGGAAACACCATATATTTT
CASSYRGGNTIYF
>-|-|TRBV28|TRBJ2-7
TGTGCCAGCAGTTTAGACGGCTACGAGCAGTACTTC
CASSLDGYEQYF
>-|-|TRBV28|TRBJ2-5
TGTGCCAGCAGTTCGGGCAGGACAGAGACCCAGTACTTC
CASSSGRTETQYF
>-|once|TRBV29-1|TRBJ1-2
TGCAGCGTTCCCGGGACCCCCGGCACCTTC
CSVPGTPGTF
>TRBD1|-|TRBV19|TRBJ1-5
TGTGCCACTAGAGGGATGACAGGGGGCAATCAGCCCCAGCATTTT
CATRGMTGGNQPQHF
>-|-|TRBV5-1|TRBJ1-4
TGCGCCAGCAGAGGCAGTAATGAAAAACTGTTTTTT
CASRGSNEKLFF
>-|-|TRBV19|TRBJ2-7
TGTGCCAGTAGTATAGCCGAGAAATCCTACGAGCAGTACTTC
CASSIAEKSYEQYF
>TRBD2|-|TRBV5-1|TRBJ2-7
TGCGCCAGCAGCCCAGCGGGGGGATTGAACGAGCAGTACTTC
CASSPAGGLNEQYF
>TRBD2|-|TRBV18|TRBJ2-3
TGTGCCAGCTCGCCGACTAGCGGGCAGATTAATACGCAGTATTTT
CASSPTSGQINTQYF
>-|-|TRBV28|TRBJ2-5
TGTGCCAGCAGTTTAAGTGGGAGCGAGGGCCAAGAGACCCAGTACTTC
CASSLSGSEGQETQYF
>TRBD2|-|TRBV11-2|TRBJ2-1
TGTGCCAGCAGCAATCTCTTCTTGCGGCCGGGGGGAAATGAGCAGTTCTTC
CASSNLFLRPGGNEQFF
>-|-|TRBV9|TRBJ2-3
TGTGCCAGCAGCGTAGAAGCCTCCTCCTCAGATACGCAGTATTTT
CASSVEASSSDTQYF
>-|-|TRBV7-9|TRBJ1-6
TGTGCCAGCAGCTTGAAGGGGAATTCACCCCTCCACTTT
CASSLKGNSPLHF
>TRBD1|-|TRBV6-1|TRBJ1-5
TGTGCCAGCAGTGCCAAACAGGGGGCGCAGAGCAATCAGCCCCAGCATTTT
CASSAKQGAQSNQPQHF
>TRBD1|-|TRBV14|TRBJ1-1
TGTGCCAGCAGCCAAAGGACAGGAGGGTTCGCCGCTGAAGCTTTCTTT
CASSQRTGGFAAEAFF
>TRBD2|-|TRBV28|TRBJ2-1
TGTGCCAGCAGTTCAAGCGGGGGGCCCCACAATGAGCAGTTCTTC
CASSSSGGPHNEQFF
>-|once|TRBV2|TRBJ1-1
TGTGCCAGCAGCCAAGGACGGCTGAACACTGAAGCTTTCTTT
CASSQGRLNTEAFF
>-|few|TRBV7-3|TRBJ1-2
TGTGCCAGCAGCTTCCTCGGAGGGGGGGCCGGAGGCTACACCTTC
CASSFLGGGAGGYTF
>-|-|TRBV16|TRBJ1-5
TGTGCCAGCAGCCAATGGTCAGGGAATCAGCCCCAGCATTTT
CASSQWSGNQPQHF
>-|-|TRBV5-1|TRBJ2-2
TGCGCCAGCAGCTTGGGGGACACCGGGGAGCTGTTTTTT
CASSLGDTGELFF
>-|once|TRBV27|TRBJ2-7
TGTGCCAGCAGTTTAGGGTTAAGGGGGTTAAGGTACGAGCAGTACTTC
CASSLGLRGLRYEQYF
>TRBD1|few|TRBV7-8|TRBJ2-7
TGTGCCAGCAGCTTAGCGCTGGACAGGGCCTACGAGCAGTACTTC
CASSLALDRAYEQYF
>TRBD1|-|TRBV19|TRBJ2-7
TGTGCCAGTAGTTCGGGGACAGGGGCTCCCTACGAGCAGTACTTC
CASSSGTGAPYEQYF
>TRBD1|-|TRBV7-7|TRBJ2-2
TGTGCCAGCAGCCAAGGGGACAGGACTAACACCGGGGAGCTGTTTTTT
CASSQGDRTNTGELFF
>-|once|TRBV6-5|TRBJ2-5
TGTGCCAGCAGTTACATTGGCCGGCAAGAGACCCAGTACTTC
CASSYIGRQETQYF
>-|-|TRBV12-3/TRBV12-4|TRBJ1-5
TGTGCCAGCAGTTTGGGGCAGCCCCAGCATTTT
CASSLGQPQHF
>-|-|TRBV19|TRBJ1-2
TGTGCCAGTAGTATTGCCCAGGGCCGGGGCTATGGCTACACCTTC
CASSIAQGRGYGYTF
>TRBD1|-|TRBV7-3|TRBJ2-1
TGTGCCAGCAGCTTAGAACAGGGGATTTTAAATGAGCAGTTCTTC
CASSLEQGILNEQFF
>TRBD1|-|TRBV5-6|TRBJ2-7
TGTGCCAGCAGCTCCTACAGGGGATCCTACGAGCAGTACTTC
CASSSYRGSYEQYF
>-|-|TRBV5-4|TRBJ1-1
TGTGCCAGCAGCTTGTTGCAGAACACTGAAGCTTTCTTT
CASSLLQNTEAFF
>-|-|TRBV6-1|TRBJ1-2
TGTGCCAGCAGTGAAATAGGGGCGAGAGGCTACACCTTC
CASSEIGARGYTF
>-|-|TRBV24-1|TRBJ2-5
TGTGCCACCAGTGGCCAGGGTCGGGAGACCCAGTACTTC
CATSGQGRETQYF
>TRBD2|-|TRBV2|TRBJ2-5
TGTGCCAGCAGCGGACCCGTACTAGCGGGGAGTGAAGAGACCCAGTACTTC
CASSGPVLAGSEETQYF
>-|-|TRBV6-2/TRBV6-3|TRBJ1-1
TGTGCCAGCAGTTACGCGGCAGGGGACACTGAAGCTTTCTTT
CASSYAAGDTEAFF
>-|-|TRBV20-1|TRBJ2-7
TGCAGTGCTAGAGGGGCCTACGAGCAGTACTTC
CSARGAYEQYF
>-|-|TRBV9|TRBJ1-4
TGTGCCAGCAGCTTCCACGCGGAATCAACTAATGAAAAACTGTTTTTT
CASSFHAESTNEKLFF